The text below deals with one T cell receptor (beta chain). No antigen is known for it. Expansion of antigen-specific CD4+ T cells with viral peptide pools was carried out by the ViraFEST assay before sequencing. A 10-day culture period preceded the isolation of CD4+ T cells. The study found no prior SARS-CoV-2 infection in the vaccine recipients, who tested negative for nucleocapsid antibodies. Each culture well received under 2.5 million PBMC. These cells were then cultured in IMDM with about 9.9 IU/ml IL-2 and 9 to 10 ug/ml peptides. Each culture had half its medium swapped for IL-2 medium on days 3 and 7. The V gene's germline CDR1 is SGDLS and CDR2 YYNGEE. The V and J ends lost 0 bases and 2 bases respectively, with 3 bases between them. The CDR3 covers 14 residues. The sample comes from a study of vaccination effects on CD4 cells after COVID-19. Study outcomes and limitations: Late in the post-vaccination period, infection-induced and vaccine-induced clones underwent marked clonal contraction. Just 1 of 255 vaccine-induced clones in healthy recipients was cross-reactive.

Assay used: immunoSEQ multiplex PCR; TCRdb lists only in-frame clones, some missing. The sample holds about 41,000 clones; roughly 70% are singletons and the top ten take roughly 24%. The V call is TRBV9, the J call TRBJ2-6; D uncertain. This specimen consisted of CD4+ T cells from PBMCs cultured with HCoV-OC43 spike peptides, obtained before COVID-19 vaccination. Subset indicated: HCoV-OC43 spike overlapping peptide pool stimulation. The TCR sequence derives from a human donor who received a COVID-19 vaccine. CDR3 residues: CASSVAAGANVLTF. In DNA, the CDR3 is TGTGCCAGCAGCGTAGCTGCTGGGGCCAACGTCCTGACTTTC.